The 10 T cell receptor beta chains reported below all come from one sample, sequenced in a study of T cell responses to AZD1222 COVID-19 vaccine. TCRdb's table, derived via immunoSEQ multiplex PCR, lists solely in-frame clones and lacks some. The sample records fewer than 65,000 clones, about 89% being singletons. Sequenced here: peripheral blood, sampled 28 days after the second AZD1222 dose. Receptors were obtained from an adult who received the AZD1222 COVID-19 vaccine.

The J gene is TRBJ1-2, the V gene TRBV5-1; possible D gene TRBD1, 6 bases. V lost 1 base to trimming and J lost 1 base, with 11 bases between them. Germline values: CDR1 SGHRS, CDR2 YFSETQ. CDR3 length: 15 amino acids. The CDR3 region is CASSLSGANNYGYTF. The CDR3 DNA follows: TGCGCCAGCAGCTTGTCAGGGGCTAATAACTATGGCTACACCTTC.

The chain is built from TRBV30 and TRBJ2-6, with D uncertain. Looked up from germline, CDR1 is GTSNPN and CDR2 is SVGIG (reference sequence). The CDR3 is made up of 13 amino acids. V lost 3 bases, J lost 2 bases, and 5 bases lay in between. The CDR3 region has the DNA TGTGCCTGGAGGAGAACTGGGGCCAACGTCCTGACTTTC. This translates into CAWRRTGANVLTF.

V gene TRBV5-1 combines with J gene TRBJ2-6; no definite D call. The CDR3 is made up of 17 amino acids. Per the germline V gene, CDR1 is SGHRS and CDR2 is YFSETQ. Trimming stripped 0 bases from V and 0 bases from J, with 10 bases between. As DNA, the CDR3 is TGCGCCAGCAGCTTGGTGGAGCAGCTCTCTGGGGCCAACGTCCTGACTTTC. It translates to CASSLVEQLSGANVLTF.

This sequence joins TRBV13 and TRBJ2-1; 9 bases are a match to TRBD2. The V gene end was trimmed by 6 bases and the J gene end by 3 bases; junction bases not matched to a gene: 9. This CDR3 has 16 residues. Per germline, CDR1 PRHDT and CDR2 FYEKMQ (reference sequence). The CDR3 is CASSPFSGSGYNEQFF. The DNA of the CDR3 is TGTGCCAGCAGTCCCTTTAGCGGGAGCGGCTACAATGAGCAGTTCTTC.

The gene calls are TRBV5-1 and TRBJ2-1; the D gene could be TRBD1 or TRBD2 (8 bases each). Trimming cost V 5 bases and J 8 bases, with 23 bases left between them. From germline, CDR1 is SGHRS and CDR2 YFSETQ. The CDR3 extends over 16 amino acids. CDR3 bases: TGCGCCAGCAGGGGTGTCGGTAGCGGGACAGGCGATGAGCAGTTCTTC. Protein product: CASRGVGSGTGDEQFF. The whole variable domain, remainder taken from reference TRBV5-1 and TRBJ2-1, is KAGVTQTPRYLIKTRGQQVTLSCSPISGHRSVSWYQQTPGQGLQFLFEYFSETQRNKGNFPGRFSGRQFSNSRSEMNVSTLELGDSALYLCASRGVGSGTGDEQFFGPGTRLTVL.

CDR3 region: CASSVGQGRIDTQYF. CDR3 in DNA: TGTGCCAGCAGCGTAGGACAGGGGAGAATAGATACGCAGTATTTT. J is TRBJ2-3 and V is TRBV25-1; 9 bases match TRBD1. The germline CDR1 and CDR2 sequences are MGHDK and SYGVNS. This CDR3 is built from 15 residues. V shed 6 bases and J 5 bases; nucleotides not matched to a gene: 9.

The chain links TRBV6-5 to TRBJ2-1; a possible D gene is TRBD2 (5 bases). Germline V CDR1 and CDR2: MNHEY, SVGAGI. V lost 5 bases, J lost 4 bases, and 6 bases lay in between. The CDR3 consists of 12 residues. The CDR3 is CASSTGYNEQFF. The CDR3 DNA is TGTGCCAGCAGTACGGGATACAATGAGCAGTTCTTC.

The chain has TRBV5-1 and TRBJ2-6; no reliable D call. Germline lookup yields CDR1 SGHRS and CDR2 YFSETQ. The CDR3 is 18 residues long. V gave up 4 bases and J gave up 0 bases, with 17 bases separating them. In DNA, the CDR3 is TGCGCCAGCAGCGTGACACATGGAATCGGCTCTGGGGCCAACGTCCTGACTTTC. It specifies CASSVTHGIGSGANVLTF.

The rearrangement joins TRBV19 to TRBJ1-5; 7 positions agree with TRBD1. The CDR3 is 18 residues long. In germline, CDR1 is LNHDA, CDR2 SQIVND (reference sequence). The J segment lost 0 bases and the V segment lost 5 bases, leaving 13 bases of the junction unmatched. Here the CDR3 DNA reads TGTGCCAGTAGTGCGTCGGGACAGCGAACTTATAGCAATCAGCCCCAGCATTTT. Translating it yields CASSASGQRTYSNQPQHF.

This clone was seen more than once but under ten times. CDR3 residues: CASSPGAGPSNEQYF. DNA of the CDR3: TGTGCCAGCTCACCGGGAGCAGGTCCGAGTAACGAGCAGTACTTC. The J gene is TRBJ2-7, the V gene TRBV18; weak D call: TRBD2 (5 bases). This CDR3 contains 15 residues. Deletions cut 3 bases from V and 5 bases from J, with 17 bases between. Germline values: CDR1 KGHSH, CDR2 LQKENI. The full variable domain, rest sourced from reference TRBV18 and TRBJ2-7, is NAGVMQNPRHLVRRRGQEARLRCSPMKGHSHVYWYRQLPEEGLKFMVYLQKENIIDESGMPKERFSAEFPKEGPSILRIQQVVRGDSAAYFCASSPGAGPSNEQYFGPGTRLTVT.